These 14 T cell receptor beta chains were sequenced from one sample in a study of cytomegalovirus exposure and HLA in healthy donors. Produced via immunoSEQ multiplex PCR; TCRdb's table is partial and in-frame only. The sample has some 260,000 clones, 90% seen once; the top ten hold approximately 3.1%. What was sequenced was PBMCs. The source of these receptors is a woman in her twenties or thirties in good health and CMV-seronegative.

Concerning this clone itself: The junction and the germline gene differ at one end; a read error may be behind it. The chain carries TRBV5-4 and TRBJ2-7, with D possibly called TRBD1 or TRBD2 (6 bases each). The CDR3 spans 15 residues. Germline CDR1 and CDR2: SGHNT and YYREEE (reference sequence). CDR3 protein: CASSLDSGAARTTHF. For the CDR3, the DNA is TGTGCCAGCAGCTTGGATTCGGGGGCTGCGCGAACGACGCATTTC.

The rearrangement joins TRBV6-1 to TRBJ1-1, with 7 bases identical to TRBD1. The V and J ends lost 3 bases and 1 base, in that order; junction bases with no gene match: 5. Germline CDR1 MNHNS, CDR2 SASEGT. The CDR3 totals 15 residues. The DNA of the CDR3 is TGTGCCAGCAGTGACGGCAGGGGGGGGAACACTGAAGCTTTCTTT. Translated: CASSDGRGGNTEAFF.

The genes are TRBV7-2 and TRBJ2-7, with 8 nucleotides matching TRBD2. The CDR3 runs to 15 residues. The germline gives CDR1 SGHTA, CDR2 FQGNSA. With V trimmed by 4 bases and J by 0 bases, 5 bases remained unmatched. The CDR3 region is CASSYTSGGSYEQYF. The DNA for the CDR3 is TGTGCCAGCAGCTACACTAGCGGTGGCTCCTACGAGCAGTACTTC.

The count of this clone is one. This chain links TRBV7-3 with TRBJ1-3; D call uncertain. Trimming took off 5 bases at V and 2 bases at J, with 10 bases between the two ends. Looked up from germline, CDR1 is SGHTA and CDR2 is FQGTGA. The length of the CDR3 is 14 residues. CDR3 sequence: CASSRGPPGNTIYF. CDR3 DNA sequence: TGTGCCAGCAGCCGCGGTCCTCCTGGAAACACCATATATTTT.

The chain links TRBV25-1 to TRBJ2-2, with 9 bases fitting TRBD2. Germline V gene sequence: CDR1 MGHDK, CDR2 SYGVNS. CDR3 length: 17 amino acids. J lost 0 bases, V lost 3 bases, and 5 bases had no gene match. Here the CDR3 reads CASSDASGTPNTGELFF. CDR3 nucleotides: TGTGCCAGCAGTGATGCTAGCGGGACTCCGAACACCGGGGAGCTGTTTTTT.

The chain employs TRBV5-1 and TRBJ1-2; 7 bases are shared with TRBD1. The length of the CDR3 is 14 residues. The germline V gene encodes CDR1 SGHRS and CDR2 YFSETQ. V lost 4 bases, J lost 6 bases, and 9 bases stayed unmatched. The CDR3 region is CASSITAGTDGYTF. Written as DNA, the CDR3 is TGCGCCAGCAGCATCACGGCCGGGACAGATGGCTACACCTTC.

This chain links TRBV11-2 with TRBJ2-7; no reliable D call. CDR1 and CDR2 (germline): SGHAT, FQNNGV. V was pared by 2 bases and J by 0 bases, with 8 bases between. CDR3 length: 14 amino acids. CDR3 amino acids: CASSLIGFSYEQYF. CDR3 coding DNA: TGTGCCAGCAGCTTAATCGGATTCTCCTACGAGCAGTACTTC. The whole variable domain, remainder taken from reference TRBV11-2 and TRBJ2-7, is EAGVAQSPRYKIIEKRQSVAFWCNPISGHATLYWYQQILGQGPKLLIQFQNNGVVDDSQLPKDRFSAERLKGVDSTLKIQPAKLEDSAVYLCASSLIGFSYEQYFGPGTRLTVT.

The chain joins TRBV29-1 to TRBJ1-2, with D possibly matching TRBD1 (6 bases). V was cut by 2 bases and J by 4 bases, with 11 bases left in between. The CDR3 has 13 amino acids. Germline V gene lookup returns CDR1 SQVTM and CDR2 ANQGSEA. This CDR3 is CSVEPGAIYGYTF. CDR3 bases: TGCAGCGTTGAACCAGGGGCGATCTATGGCTACACCTTC.

This chain joins TRBV5-1 and TRBJ2-7; the D is unclear. This CDR3 contains 14 residues. In germline, CDR1 is SGHRS, CDR2 YFSETQ. V shed 0 bases and J shed 5 bases, with 12 bases lying between them. The CDR3 region is CASSLADQRNEQYF. CDR3 DNA sequence: TGCGCCAGCAGCTTGGCAGACCAGAGGAACGAGCAGTACTTC.

The chain recombines TRBV5-4 with TRBJ1-2; possible D gene TRBD1, 6 bases. The germline V and J ends were trimmed by 1 base and 4 bases, with 11 bases remaining between them. Germline V CDR1 and CDR2: SGHNT, YYREEE (reference sequence). The CDR3 has 14 residues. The CDR3 DNA follows: TGTGCCAGCAGCTTGATAGAACAGGGCTATGGCTACACCTTC. Its translation is CASSLIEQGYGYTF.

The chain recombines TRBV27 with TRBJ2-6; tentative D call: TRBD2 (7 bases). Trimming removed 2 bases at V and 4 bases at J, with 18 bases between. This CDR3 spans 18 amino acids. Per the germline V gene, CDR1 is MNHEY and CDR2 is SMNVEV (reference sequence). The DNA of the CDR3 is TGTGCCAGCAGTTTAATCCGAGGGGGGGGCGGAGGGGCCAACGTCCTGACTTTC. Translation: CASSLIRGGGGGANVLTF.

The V call is TRBV10-3, the J call TRBJ2-5; 7 bases fit TRBD1. Germline V gene lookup returns CDR1 ENHRY and CDR2 SYGVKD. The V gene end was trimmed by 5 bases and the J gene end by 3 bases; junction bases not matched to a gene: 3. This CDR3 is built from 13 residues. CDR3 protein: CAISSTGEETQYF. CDR3 in DNA: TGTGCCATCAGTTCCACAGGGGAAGAGACCCAGTACTTC.

The chain links TRBV4-3 to TRBJ2-2; 7 bases map to TRBD1. The CDR3 runs to 16 residues. The germline gives CDR1 LGHNA, CDR2 YSLEER. Trimming at V came to 4 bases and at J to 6 bases, leaving 11 bases not matched to a gene. The CDR3 loop is CASSPSTGIHPGELFF. The CDR3 DNA is TGCGCCAGCAGCCCCTCGACAGGGATTCATCCCGGGGAGCTGTTTTTT.

This chain joins TRBV15 and TRBJ2-7, with 15 nucleotides matching TRBD2. With 4 bases clipped from V and 0 bases from J, the junction kept 4 bases outside the gene matches. This CDR3 is built from 17 residues. Germline lookup yields CDR1 LNHNV and CDR2 YYDKDF (reference sequence). CDR3 coding DNA: TGTGCCACCAGCACGGGACTAGCGGGAGGCCGCTCCTACGAGCAGTACTTC. It encodes CATSTGLAGGRSYEQYF.